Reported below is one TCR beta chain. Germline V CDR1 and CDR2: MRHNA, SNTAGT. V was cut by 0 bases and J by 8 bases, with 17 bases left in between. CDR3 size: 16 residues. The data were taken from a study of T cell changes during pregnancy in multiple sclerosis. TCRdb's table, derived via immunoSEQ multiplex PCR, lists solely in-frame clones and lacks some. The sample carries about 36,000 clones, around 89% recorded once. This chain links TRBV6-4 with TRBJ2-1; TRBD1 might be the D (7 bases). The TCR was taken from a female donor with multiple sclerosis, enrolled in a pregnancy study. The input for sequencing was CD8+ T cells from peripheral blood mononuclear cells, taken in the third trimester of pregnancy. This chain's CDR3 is CASSDSSQGGGDEQFF. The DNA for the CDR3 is TGTGCCAGCAGTGACTCGTCTCAGGGGGGTGGCGATGAGCAGTTCTTC.